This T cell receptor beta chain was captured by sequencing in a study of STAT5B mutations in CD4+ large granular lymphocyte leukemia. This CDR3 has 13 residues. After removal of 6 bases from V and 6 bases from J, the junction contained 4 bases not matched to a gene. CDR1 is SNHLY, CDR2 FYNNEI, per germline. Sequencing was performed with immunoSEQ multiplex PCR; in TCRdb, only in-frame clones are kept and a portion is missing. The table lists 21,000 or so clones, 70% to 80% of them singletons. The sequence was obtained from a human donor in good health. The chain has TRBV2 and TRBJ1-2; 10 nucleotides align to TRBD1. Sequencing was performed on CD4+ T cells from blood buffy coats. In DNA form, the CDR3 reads TGTGCCAGCAGAGGGACAGGGGTCGATGGCTACACCTTC. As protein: CASRGTGVDGYTF.